A selection of T cell receptor beta chains follows, all from one sample in a study of blood T cell repertoires in COVID-19. Sequencing was performed with immunoSEQ multiplex PCR; in TCRdb, only in-frame clones are kept and a portion is missing. The sample lists 55,000 to 65,000 clones, approximately 84% occurring once. Sequencing was done on a sample of peripheral blood. The receptors shown here come from a man in his sixties with acute or convalescent COVID-19. CDR3s include the opening cysteine and the closing phenylalanine or tryptophan. The D gene is left open where the match is weak. Clone size appears in some rows only: once, few, many, or a class for an expanded clone.

CDR3nt: TGCGCCAGCAGCCAAGTAACAGGGAGCTCCGGCGAGCAGTACTTC
CDR3aa: CASSQVTGSSGEQYF
abundance: -
j_gene: TRBJ2-7
d_gene: -
v_gene: TRBV4-1
len: 15

CDR3nt: TGCGCCAGCAGCTTGGGGGGACAGGGAAAATACGAGCAGTACTTC
CDR3aa: CASSLGGQGKYEQYF
abundance: -
j_gene: TRBJ2-7
d_gene: TRBD1
v_gene: TRBV5-1
len: 15

CDR3nt: TGTGCCAGCAGCTCAGGGGGCCACACTGAAGCTTTCTTT
CDR3aa: CASSSGGHTEAFF
abundance: -
j_gene: TRBJ1-1
d_gene: TRBD1
v_gene: TRBV7-2
len: 13

CDR3nt: TGTGCCAGCAGGGACCGACAGGGGAACACCGGGGAGCTGTTTTTT
CDR3aa: CASRDRQGNTGELFF
abundance: -
j_gene: TRBJ2-2
d_gene: TRBD1
v_gene: TRBV2
len: 15

CDR3nt: TGTGCCAGCCAGACAGGACCCCTCCTGGAGCAGTACTTC
CDR3aa: CASQTGPLLEQYF
abundance: -
j_gene: TRBJ2-7
d_gene: -
v_gene: TRBV5-5
len: 13

CDR3nt: TGTGCCAGCAGTCACCCCGGTCAGACAGGGGTTAGGGAGACCCAGTACTTC
CDR3aa: CASSHPGQTGVRETQYF
abundance: -
j_gene: TRBJ2-5
d_gene: TRBD1
v_gene: TRBV27
len: 17

CDR3nt: TGTGCCAGCTCACCTCTGACAGGGGAAAGTGCTGGGGCCAACGTCCTGACTTTC
CDR3aa: CASSPLTGESAGANVLTF
abundance: -
j_gene: TRBJ2-6
d_gene: TRBD1
v_gene: TRBV18
len: 18

CDR3nt: TGTGCCAGCAGCAAAGACGGAGAACACAACTCCCCTGGCACAGATACGCAGTATTTT
CDR3aa: CASSKDGEHNSPGTDTQYF
abundance: -
j_gene: TRBJ2-3
d_gene: -
v_gene: TRBV21-1
len: 19

CDR3nt: TGTGCCACCCCGAAGGGGGCCGGGCTTGAAGCTTTCTTT
CDR3aa: CATPKGAGLEAFF
abundance: -
j_gene: TRBJ1-1
d_gene: TRBD1
v_gene: TRBV6-6
len: 13

CDR3nt: TGTGCCAGCAGTGCAGGACAGGGGGCCCACGGCTACACCTTC
CDR3aa: CASSAGQGAHGYTF
abundance: -
j_gene: TRBJ1-2
d_gene: TRBD1
v_gene: TRBV25-1
len: 14

CDR3nt: TGTGCCAGCAGCGCCGGAGGACAGAGCATTTCACCCCTCCACTTT
CDR3aa: CASSAGGQSISPLHF
abundance: -
j_gene: TRBJ1-6
d_gene: -
v_gene: TRBV9
len: 15

CDR3nt: TGTGCCACCAGCAGAGAGGGGGGACAGGGGTCCCTGCTAGGCACAGATACGCAGTATTTT
CDR3aa: CATSREGGQGSLLGTDTQYF
abundance: -
j_gene: TRBJ2-3
d_gene: TRBD1
v_gene: TRBV15
len: 20

CDR3nt: TGTGCCAGCAGCTTATTGGGAGGGGACACCGGGGAGCTGTTTTTT
CDR3aa: CASSLLGGDTGELFF
abundance: -
j_gene: TRBJ2-2
d_gene: TRBD2
v_gene: TRBV5-4
len: 15

CDR3nt: TGTGCCAGCAGCCAAAGCGGGTGGTCCGGGGAGCTGTTTTTT
CDR3aa: CASSQSGWSGELFF
abundance: -
j_gene: TRBJ2-2
d_gene: -
v_gene: TRBV4-2
len: 14

CDR3nt: TGTGCCAGTAGTTCTTCCGGGACTAGTCGCTACGAGCAGTACTTC
CDR3aa: CASSSSGTSRYEQYF
abundance: once
j_gene: TRBJ2-7
d_gene: TRBD2
v_gene: TRBV19
len: 15

CDR3nt: TGTGCCAGCAGTTTACGTAGCGGGGGGGCCAATTACAATGAGCAGTTCTTC
CDR3aa: CASSLRSGGANYNEQFF
abundance: -
j_gene: TRBJ2-1
d_gene: TRBD2
v_gene: TRBV27
len: 17

CDR3nt: TGTGCCAGCTCACCAGACATGTTCGGGGAGCTGTTTTTT
CDR3aa: CASSPDMFGELFF
abundance: -
j_gene: TRBJ2-2
d_gene: -
v_gene: TRBV18
len: 13

CDR3nt: TGTGCCAGCAGCTTAGCCAGGACCCCACGGCAGGGGGAGAGAGAAAAACTGTTTTTT
CDR3aa: CASSLARTPRQGEREKLFF
abundance: -
j_gene: TRBJ1-4
d_gene: TRBD1
v_gene: TRBV7-4
len: 19

CDR3nt: TGCAGCGTCTACACAGATACGCAGTATTTT
CDR3aa: CSVYTDTQYF
abundance: once
j_gene: TRBJ2-3
d_gene: -
v_gene: TRBV29-1
len: 10

CDR3nt: TGTGCCAGCAGCCAAGTAGGTGGAGGGAGCAGCTGGGATTCCAATGAGCAGTTCTTC
CDR3aa: CASSQVGGGSSWDSNEQFF
abundance: -
j_gene: TRBJ2-1
d_gene: -
v_gene: TRBV4-2
len: 19

CDR3nt: TGTGCCGATCCGGGGGACACTGAAGCTTTCTTT
CDR3aa: CADPGDTEAFF
abundance: -
j_gene: TRBJ1-1
d_gene: -
v_gene: TRBV28
len: 11

CDR3nt: TGTGCCAGCAGTTACCAGCGGAACACCGGGGAGCTGTTTTTT
CDR3aa: CASSYQRNTGELFF
abundance: -
j_gene: TRBJ2-2
d_gene: -
v_gene: TRBV6-2/TRBV6-3
len: 14

CDR3nt: TGTGCCAGCAGCTCGTCGAAATGGGACAGGGAGAACACTGAAGCTTTCTTT
CDR3aa: CASSSSKWDRENTEAFF
abundance: -
j_gene: TRBJ1-1
d_gene: TRBD1
v_gene: TRBV11-2
len: 17

CDR3nt: TGTGCCAGCAGCTTAAATCCAGGGGCGAACACCGGGGAGCTGTTTTTT
CDR3aa: CASSLNPGANTGELFF
abundance: -
j_gene: TRBJ2-2
d_gene: -
v_gene: TRBV7-3
len: 16

CDR3nt: TGTGCCAGCAGTTTACAGGGTAGAGAGACCCAGTACTTC
CDR3aa: CASSLQGRETQYF
abundance: -
j_gene: TRBJ2-5
d_gene: -
v_gene: TRBV6-5
len: 13

CDR3nt: TGTGCCAGCAGTGACAGGGCTAGGACTGAAGCTTTCTTT
CDR3aa: CASSDRARTEAFF
abundance: -
j_gene: TRBJ1-1
d_gene: -
v_gene: TRBV6-1
len: 13

CDR3nt: TGTGCCAGCAGCTCGAACCCGGGACAGAGCTACAATGAGCAGTTCTTC
CDR3aa: CASSSNPGQSYNEQFF
abundance: -
j_gene: TRBJ2-1
d_gene: TRBD1
v_gene: TRBV5-4
len: 16

CDR3nt: TGTGCCTGGGGGTCTGGTTCCGGTGAGACCCAGTACTTC
CDR3aa: CAWGSGSGETQYF
abundance: -
j_gene: TRBJ2-5
d_gene: -
v_gene: TRBV30
len: 13

CDR3nt: TGTGCCAGCAGCACGGACAGGGCATATCAATCGGAGAGAGGTGGCTACACCTTC
CDR3aa: CASSTDRAYQSERGGYTF
abundance: -
j_gene: TRBJ1-2
d_gene: TRBD1
v_gene: TRBV7-9
len: 18

CDR3nt: TGTGCCAGCAGCCGGACTAGCGGGGAGCAGTACTTC
CDR3aa: CASSRTSGEQYF
abundance: -
j_gene: TRBJ2-7
d_gene: TRBD2
v_gene: TRBV5-4
len: 12

CDR3nt: TGTGCCATCCGAACTTCAGCGGCTAGCGGGGGGGCCACGGCATACAATGAGCAGTTCTTC
CDR3aa: CAIRTSAASGGATAYNEQFF
abundance: -
j_gene: TRBJ2-1
d_gene: TRBD2
v_gene: TRBV10-3
len: 20

CDR3nt: TGTGCCAGCTCCGGAGGGGCGCATCGAGGGGGCTACACCTTC
CDR3aa: CASSGGAHRGGYTF
abundance: -
j_gene: TRBJ1-2
d_gene: -
v_gene: TRBV18
len: 14

CDR3nt: TGTGCCAGCTCACTGTCCGGGAACTATGGCTACACCTTC
CDR3aa: CASSLSGNYGYTF
abundance: -
j_gene: TRBJ1-2
d_gene: -
v_gene: TRBV27
len: 13

CDR3nt: TGTGCCAGCAGCTTAGGTGGACAGGTGCCCCTGAGGAATACGCAGTATTTT
CDR3aa: CASSLGGQVPLRNTQYF
abundance: -
j_gene: TRBJ2-3
d_gene: TRBD1
v_gene: TRBV7-2
len: 17

CDR3nt: TGTGCCACCCAGACAGCCTATAATTCACCCCTCCACTTT
CDR3aa: CATQTAYNSPLHF
abundance: -
j_gene: TRBJ1-6
d_gene: -
v_gene: TRBV6-5
len: 13

CDR3nt: TGTGCCAGCAGCTTGGAGCGGGGGGCGAGCTATGGCTACACCTTC
CDR3aa: CASSLERGASYGYTF
abundance: -
j_gene: TRBJ1-2
d_gene: -
v_gene: TRBV5-4
len: 15

CDR3nt: TGCGCCAGCAGCTTCCAGGGGGTGAACACTGAAGCTTTCTTT
CDR3aa: CASSFQGVNTEAFF
abundance: -
j_gene: TRBJ1-1
d_gene: TRBD1
v_gene: TRBV5-1
len: 14

CDR3nt: TGCGCCAGCAGCCAGGGAGCATCGACTAATGAAAAACTGTTTTTT
CDR3aa: CASSQGASTNEKLFF
abundance: -
j_gene: TRBJ1-4
d_gene: -
v_gene: TRBV4-1
len: 15

CDR3nt: TGCGCCAGCAGCTTGATAGCCGGGGAAGGCTACACCTTC
CDR3aa: CASSLIAGEGYTF
abundance: -
j_gene: TRBJ1-2
d_gene: -
v_gene: TRBV5-1
len: 13

CDR3nt: TGTGCCATCAGTGATAGGACGCCCGGAGGCATATATTTT
CDR3aa: CAISDRTPGGIYF
abundance: -
j_gene: TRBJ1-3
d_gene: -
v_gene: TRBV10-3
len: 13

CDR3nt: TGTGCCAGCGGCTGGGGACAGGGGATTCCGGATAGCACTGAAGCTTTCTTT
CDR3aa: CASGWGQGIPDSTEAFF
abundance: once
j_gene: TRBJ1-1
d_gene: TRBD1
v_gene: TRBV27
len: 17

CDR3nt: TGTGCCAGCAGCCTTACAGGGGACACTGAAGCTTTCTTT
CDR3aa: CASSLTGDTEAFF
abundance: few
j_gene: TRBJ1-1
d_gene: TRBD1
v_gene: TRBV28
len: 13

CDR3nt: TGCGCCAGCAGCTTGGTAGGGGACTCCACAGATACGCAGTATTTT
CDR3aa: CASSLVGDSTDTQYF
abundance: -
j_gene: TRBJ2-3
d_gene: -
v_gene: TRBV5-1
len: 15

CDR3nt: TGTGCCAGTGGGGACAGGCAAAACACTGAAGCTTTCTTT
CDR3aa: CASGDRQNTEAFF
abundance: -
j_gene: TRBJ1-1
d_gene: TRBD1
v_gene: TRBV19
len: 13

CDR3nt: TGTGCCAGCAGCCAACTACCTCAAGAGACCCAGTACTTC
CDR3aa: CASSQLPQETQYF
abundance: -
j_gene: TRBJ2-5
d_gene: -
v_gene: TRBV4-2
len: 13

CDR3nt: TGTGCCAGCAGCCCCTCAGGCGGGGGCATCTATGGCTACACCTTC
CDR3aa: CASSPSGGGIYGYTF
abundance: -
j_gene: TRBJ1-2
d_gene: -
v_gene: TRBV21-1
len: 15

CDR3nt: TGTGCCAGCAGGGACCTGGAGGGGTCCCAGCATTTT
CDR3aa: CASRDLEGSQHF
abundance: many
j_gene: TRBJ1-5
d_gene: -
v_gene: TRBV2
len: 12